Below are 30 T cell receptor beta chains sequenced from a single sample in a study of identical twins. TCRdb reprocessed the 5' RACE reads with MiXCR, giving one entry per CDR3 protein. The data contain 450,000 or so distinct CDR3 sequences, 14% of them singletons. The sample also formed part of further work on yellow fever vaccine responses in identical twins.

Sequenced: CD4+ T cells sorted from blood. These receptors came from a woman aged 18-30 years in good health.

The sample holds a few counts of this clonotype. This chain uses TRBV20-1 with TRBJ2-3, with D possibly being TRBD1 or TRBD2 (5 bases each). The CDR3 is 14 residues long. V was clipped by 4 bases and J by 2 bases, with 13 bases between them. CDR1 is DFQATT and CDR2 is SNEGSKA in the germline V gene (reference sequence). CDR3 nucleotide sequence: TGCAGTGCTATTACCGGGACCGCCACAGATACGCAGTATTTT. Protein sequence: CSAITGTATDTQYF.

V usage is TRBV21-1 and J usage is TRBJ1-5. TRBV21-1 is a recognized pseudogene. The CDR3 contains 12 residues. In DNA, the CDR3 is TGTGCCAGCAGCAAAGGTGGTCAGCCCCAGCATTTT. Amino acid sequence: CASSKGGQPQHF.

The chain couples TRBV12-3 or TRBV12-4 to TRBJ2-3; 8 positions agree with TRBD1. Trimming took 5 bases from V and 3 from J; bases not matched to a gene: 7. CDR3 length equals 15 residues. CDR3 residues: CASSNRQGITDTQYF. In DNA form, the CDR3 reads TGTGCCAGCAGTAATCGACAGGGGATAACAGATACGCAGTATTTT.

The chain is built from TRBV7-9 and TRBJ1-2, with TRBD1 matching over 10 bases. Germline CDR1 is SEHNR and CDR2 is FQNEAQ (reference sequence). The CDR3 loop spans 15 amino acids. Germline trimming cut 5 bases from V and 6 bases from J; bases unmatched to any gene: 9. CDR3 sequence (DNA): TGTGCCAGCAGCCCACCCGGGACAGGGGAAGATGGCTACACCTTC. Amino acid sequence: CASSPPGTGEDGYTF.

Points on this clonotype: One junction end disagrees with the germline gene, perhaps due to a read error. The V and J genes are TRBV7-7 and TRBJ2-6; D remains unclear. Germline V lookup: CDR1 SSHAT, CDR2 FNYEAQ (reference sequence). The length of the CDR3 is 16 residues. CDR3 protein: CASSPVRLSGANVLTF. CDR3 bases: TGTGCTAGCAGTCCAGTCAGGCTTTCTGGGGCCAACGTCCTGACTTTC.

The chain combines TRBV11-2 with TRBJ2-1; 12 bases line up with TRBD2. CDR1 is SGHAT and CDR2 is FQNNGV in the germline V gene. J gave up 12 bases and V 1 base, and 7 bases lay outside the gene matches. The length of the CDR3 is 15 residues. In DNA, the CDR3 is TGTGCCAGCAGCTTAGGGACTAGCGGGGCGAGTGGGCAGTTCTTC. Its protein product is CASSLGTSGASGQFF.

Many counts were recorded for this clonotype. This chain uses TRBV14 with TRBJ2-1; 8 bases align to TRBD2. The V and J ends lost 4 bases and 8 bases, in that order; junction bases with no gene match: 7. The CDR3 spans 14 residues. Germline values: CDR1 SGHDN, CDR2 FVKESK. CDR3 DNA: TGTGCCAGCAGCCTGGGACTAGGATATCATGAGCAGTTCTTC. Amino acid sequence: CASSLGLGYHEQFF.

Only a few counts were recorded for this clonotype. The rearrangement links TRBV6-1 to TRBJ2-7, with a tentative D call TRBD2 (5 bases). The CDR3 is 15 amino acids. Trimming removed 7 bases at V and 1 base at J, with 17 bases between. Germline CDR1 is MNHNS and CDR2 is SASEGT. CDR3 sequence reads: CASTSRAAESYEQYF. The CDR3 bases are TGTGCCAGCACTAGCCGGGCAGCCGAATCCTACGAGCAGTACTTC.

The chain links TRBV7-2 to TRBJ2-2, with D unclear. Germline V CDR1 and CDR2: SGHTA, FQGNSA. The CDR3 is 13 amino acids. The ends were cut back, 1 base at V and 6 bases at J, with 6 bases in the middle. CDR3 region: CASSLEAAGELFF. CDR3 sequence (DNA): TGTGCCAGCAGCTTAGAGGCTGCCGGGGAGCTGTTTTTT.

The gene calls are TRBV5-6 and TRBJ2-1, with 9 nucleotides matching TRBD1. Germline CDR1 reads SGHDT; CDR2 reads YYEEEE. The junction had 2 bases not matched to a gene; V was cut back by 0 bases and J by 7 bases. CDR3 length: 14 amino acids. The CDR3 DNA reads as TGTGCCAGCAGCTTGGGACAGGGGGAAAATGAGCAGTTCTTC. Its protein product is CASSLGQGENEQFF.

There are a few counts of this clonotype. This sequence joins TRBV5-4 and TRBJ2-1; no definite D call. The CDR3 extends over 13 amino acids. Germline-derived CDR1 and CDR2 are SGHNT and YYREEE (reference sequence). V was shortened by 3 bases and J by 8 bases, with 12 bases between the two germline ends. CDR3 in DNA: TGTGCCAGCAGCTCCCAGGAGCTTCATGAGCAGTTCTTC. Its protein is CASSSQELHEQFF.

There are a few counts of this clonotype. CDR3 sequence: CSARPGLQGEETQYF. The DNA of the CDR3 is TGCAGTGCTAGACCGGGACTCCAGGGGGAAGAGACCCAGTACTTC. V gene TRBV20-1 combines with J gene TRBJ2-5, with D possibly matching TRBD1 (7 bases). The CDR3 totals 15 residues. Per germline, CDR1 DFQATT and CDR2 SNEGSKA (reference sequence). Trimming shortened V by 2 bases and J by 3 bases, and 16 bases separated the two germline ends.

The rearrangement links TRBV10-3 to TRBJ2-7; 9 positions agree with TRBD1. Germline-derived CDR1 and CDR2 are ENHRY and SYGVKD. The CDR3 consists of 15 residues. V trimming: 3 bases; J trimming: 2 bases; junction bases outside the gene matches: 5. CDR3 sequence reads: CAISDPGQGTYEQYF. CDR3 DNA: TGTGCCATCAGTGACCCGGGACAGGGTACCTACGAGCAGTACTTC.

In its sample, this clonotype was seen many times. CDR3: CASSQEKQGHQHF. The CDR3 bases are TGTGCCAGCAGCCAAGAGAAACAGGGGCACCAGCATTTT. The rearrangement links TRBV3-1 to TRBJ1-5, with 7 positions matching TRBD1. This CDR3 comprises 13 residues. Germline CDR1 and CDR2: LGHDT and YNNKEL (reference sequence). V lost 0 bases and J lost 12; bases outside the gene matches: 5.

This clonotype appeared a few times. The rearrangement joins TRBV10-3 to TRBJ1-5; TRBD1 matches at 7 bases. The CDR3 is 13 residues long. Unmatched junction bases numbered 3, after V lost 6 bases and J lost 4 bases. The V gene's germline CDR1 is ENHRY and CDR2 SYGVKD. DNA for the CDR3: TGTGCCATCAGCGACAGGGCTAATCAGCCCCAGCATTTT. Its translation: CAISDRANQPQHF.

The V gene is TRBV14, the J gene TRBJ2-7; D possibly corresponds to TRBD1 (5 bases). CDR3 length equals 14 residues. CDR1 is SGHDN, CDR2 FVKESK, per germline. Trimming shortened V by 2 bases and J by 6 bases, and 14 bases separated the two germline ends. The CDR3, as DNA: TGTGCCAGCAGCCAACTTGGGGCTTCGAGCGAGCAGTACTTC. As protein: CASSQLGASSEQYF.

V gene TRBV5-1 combines with J gene TRBJ2-4; 9 bases are shared with TRBD1. CDR3 length: 17 residues. V lost 0 bases, J lost 4 bases, and 8 bases stayed unmatched. Looked up from germline, CDR1 is SGHRS and CDR2 is YFSETQ. The DNA for the CDR3 is TGCGCCAGCAGCTTGGGGTTCACAGGGGGCTTTAAAAACATTCAGTACTTC. Protein: CASSLGFTGGFKNIQYF.

This clonotype has just a few counts. The chain has TRBV12-3 or TRBV12-4 and TRBJ2-3, with D maybe TRBD1 (6 bases). There are 15 residues in the CDR3. Trimming removed 3 bases from V and 0 bases from J, with 10 bases in between. The CDR3 is CASSFQGPSTDTQYF. In DNA, the CDR3 is TGTGCCAGCAGTTTCCAGGGGCCTAGCACAGATACGCAGTATTTT.

This clonotype was counted only a few times. The chain has TRBV6-2 or TRBV6-3 and TRBJ2-3; the D gene is possibly TRBD1 (6 bases). Trimming removed 0 bases at V and 1 base at J, with 14 bases between. The germline V gene encodes CDR1 MNHEY and CDR2 SVGEGT. The CDR3 runs to 17 residues. Here the CDR3 DNA reads TGTGCCAGCAGTTACTCGTTTTCGGCAGGGGGCACAGATACGCAGTATTTT. Protein: CASSYSFSAGGTDTQYF.

In this sample, this clonotype turned up a few times. V gene TRBV7-9 combines with J gene TRBJ2-3; 8 bases map to TRBD2. The CDR3 has 15 amino acids. The V segment lost 1 base and the J segment 5 bases; nucleotides outside the gene matches: 5. The germline gives CDR1 SEHNR, CDR2 FQNEAQ (reference sequence). As DNA, the CDR3 is TGTGCCAGCAGCTTAGATCGGGGGACTAGAGATACGCAGTATTTT. Residues: CASSLDRGTRDTQYF.

This clonotype was counted once. The chain is built from TRBV3-1 and TRBJ2-1; 9 bases are a match to TRBD2. The CDR3 is made up of 17 amino acids. The germline CDR1 and CDR2 sequences are LGHDT and YNNKEL (reference sequence). V trimming: 2 bases; J trimming: 3 bases; junction bases outside the gene matches: 8. CDR3 bases: TGTGCCAGCAGCCAAAAGCCTGGGCGGGGGGGCTACAATGAGCAGTTCTTC. It yields the protein CASSQKPGRGGYNEQFF.

The rearrangement links TRBV27 to TRBJ2-2, with 10 bases that match TRBD2. Germline assignment: CDR1 MNHEY and CDR2 SMNVEV (reference sequence). The CDR3 length is 18 residues. The V segment lost 5 bases and the J segment 1 base; nucleotides outside the gene matches: 10. CDR3: CASSPRSSGSGNTGELFF. CDR3 sequence (DNA): TGTGCCAGCAGTCCTCGATCTAGCGGGAGTGGGAACACCGGGGAGCTGTTTTTT.

The rearrangement joins TRBV3-1 to TRBJ2-3; TRBD2 aligns across 7 bases. The length of the CDR3 is 14 residues. Germline V lookup: CDR1 LGHDT, CDR2 YNNKEL (reference sequence). The junction had 3 bases not matched to a gene; V was cut back by 4 bases and J by 2 bases. The CDR3 here is CASSRGRNTDTQYF. CDR3 coding DNA: TGTGCCAGCAGCCGCGGGAGAAACACAGATACGCAGTATTTT.

V and J are TRBV6-5 and TRBJ2-7; 10 bases map to TRBD2. The CDR3 covers 16 residues. V lost 3 bases, J lost 2 bases, and 7 bases stayed unmatched. The germline V gene has CDR1 MNHEY and CDR2 SVGAGI. CDR3: CASSYKGTSVAYEQYF. In DNA, the CDR3 is TGTGCCAGCAGTTATAAAGGGACTAGCGTAGCCTACGAGCAGTACTTC.

The chain uses TRBV3-1 and TRBJ2-2, with D possibly called TRBD1 or TRBD2 (5 bases each). Looked up from germline, CDR1 is LGHDT and CDR2 is YNNKEL (reference sequence). The length of the CDR3 is 15 residues. The ends were cut back, 1 base at V and 7 bases at J, with 13 bases in the middle. The CDR3 DNA follows: TGTGCCAGCAGCCAAGGCAGGGAGTTTCTCGGGGAGCTGTTTTTT. Protein: CASSQGREFLGELFF. Full variable domain (outside the CDR3, taken from reference TRBV3-1 and TRBJ2-2): DTAVSQTPKYLVTQMGNDKSIKCEQNLGHDTMYWYKQDSKKFLKIMFSYNNKELIINETVPNRFSPKSPDKAHLNLHINSLELGDSAVYFCASSQGREFLGELFFGEGSRLTVL.

This clonotype has just a few counts. The CDR3 DNA is TGCGCCAGCAGCTCATCCGGGACAGGGGGCCACGAGCAGTACTTC. It encodes CASSSSGTGGHEQYF. V usage is TRBV5-1 and J usage is TRBJ2-7, with TRBD1 identical over 12 bases. Germline V CDR1 and CDR2: SGHRS, YFSETQ. The CDR3 length is 15 residues. After removal of 3 bases from V and 5 bases from J, the junction contained 6 bases not matched to a gene.

This clonotype was seen only a few times. This sequence joins TRBV12-5 and TRBJ2-7; 7 bases agree with TRBD1. Trimming at V came to 0 bases and at J to 3 bases, leaving 5 bases not matched to a gene. This CDR3 has 15 residues. Germline V gives CDR1 LGHNT, CDR2 FRNRAP. The CDR3 DNA is TGTGCTAGTGGTTTGGTAACGGGACAGAACTACGAGCAGTACTTC. This gives the protein CASGLVTGQNYEQYF.

V usage is TRBV12-3 or TRBV12-4 and J usage is TRBJ2-6, with 8 bases matching TRBD2. The V gene end was trimmed by 5 bases and the J gene end by 2 bases; junction bases not matched to a gene: 8. The length of the CDR3 is 17 residues. CDR3 amino acids: CASSLYRGGAGANVLTF. The CDR3 coding sequence is TGTGCCAGCAGTCTGTATCGGGGGGGAGCTGGGGCCAACGTCCTGACTTTC.

The rearrangement uses TRBV6-2 or TRBV6-3 and TRBJ1-5, with unresolved D. CDR1 and CDR2 from the germline V gene are MNHEY and SVGEGT. This CDR3 is built from 12 residues. Trimming took off 5 bases at V and 6 bases at J, with 8 bases between the two ends. The CDR3 is CASSPDRQPQHF. CDR3 sequence (DNA): TGTGCCAGCAGTCCCGATCGTCAGCCCCAGCATTTT.

The sample holds a few counts of this clonotype. The V call is TRBV12-3 or TRBV12-4, the J call TRBJ2-5; no reliable D call. This CDR3 spans 15 amino acids. Between the trimmed V and J ends, which lost 2 bases and 2 bases, there was a span of 12 bases. The CDR3 reads CASSLRVGPQETQYF. The CDR3 region has the DNA TGTGCCAGCAGTTTACGTGTGGGCCCTCAAGAGACCCAGTACTTC.